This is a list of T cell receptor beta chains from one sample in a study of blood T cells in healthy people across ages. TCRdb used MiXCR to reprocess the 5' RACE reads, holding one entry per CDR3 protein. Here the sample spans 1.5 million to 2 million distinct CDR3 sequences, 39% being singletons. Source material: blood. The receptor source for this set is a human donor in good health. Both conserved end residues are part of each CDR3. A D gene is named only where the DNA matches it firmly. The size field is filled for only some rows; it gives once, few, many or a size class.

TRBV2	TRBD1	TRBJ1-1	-	CASTRDRGRGTEAFF	TGTGCCAGCACAAGGGACAGGGGGCGAGGAACTGAAGCTTTCTTT
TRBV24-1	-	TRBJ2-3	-	CATSPIQGMSTDTQYF	TGTGCCACCAGCCCCATACAGGGCATGAGCACAGATACGCAGTATTTT
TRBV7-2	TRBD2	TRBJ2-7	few	CASSLTSGVLYEQYF	TGTGCCAGCAGCCTAACTAGCGGGGTATTGTACGAGCAGTACTTC
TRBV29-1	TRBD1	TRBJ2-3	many	CSVPLVQGLGTQYF	TGCAGCGTGCCCCTGGTACAGGGGCTTGGAACGCAGTATTTT
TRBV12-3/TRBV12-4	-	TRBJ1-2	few	CASSLALAPLNYGYTF	TGTGCCAGCAGTTTGGCGCTGGCACCCTTAAACTATGGCTACACCTTC
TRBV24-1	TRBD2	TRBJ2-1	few	CATSDLAGGRFNEQFF	TGTGCCACCAGTGATTTGGCGGGGGGGCGTTTCAATGAGCAGTTCTTC
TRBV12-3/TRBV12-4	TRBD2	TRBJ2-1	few	CASSLGLARGTQFF	TGTGCCAGCAGTTTGGGACTAGCTCGGGGGACCCAGTTCTTC
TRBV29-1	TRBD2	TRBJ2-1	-	CSVWTSGGSYNEQFF	TGCAGCGTTTGGACTAGCGGGGGCTCCTACAATGAGCAGTTCTTC
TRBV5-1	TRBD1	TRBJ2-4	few	CASSLAITQGPSLAKNIQYF	TGCGCCAGCAGCTTGGCTATAACACAGGGGCCCTCTTTAGCCAAAAACATTCAGTACTTC
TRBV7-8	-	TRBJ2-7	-	CASSFRRETPSYEQYF	TGTGCCAGCAGTTTCCGAAGGGAGACTCCCTCCTACGAGCAGTACTTC